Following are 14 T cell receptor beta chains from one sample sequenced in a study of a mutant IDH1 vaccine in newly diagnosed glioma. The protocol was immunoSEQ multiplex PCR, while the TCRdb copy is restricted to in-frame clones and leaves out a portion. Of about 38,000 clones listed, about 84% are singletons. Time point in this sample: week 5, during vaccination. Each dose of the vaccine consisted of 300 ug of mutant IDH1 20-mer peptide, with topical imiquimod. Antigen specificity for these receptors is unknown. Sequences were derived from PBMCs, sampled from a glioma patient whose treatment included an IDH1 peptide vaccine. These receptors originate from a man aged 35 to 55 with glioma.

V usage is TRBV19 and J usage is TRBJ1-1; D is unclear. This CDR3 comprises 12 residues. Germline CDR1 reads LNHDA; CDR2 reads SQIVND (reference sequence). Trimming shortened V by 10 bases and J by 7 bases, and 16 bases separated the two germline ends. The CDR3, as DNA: TGTGCCACTGAAGGACGGAAGTATGAAGCTTTCTTT. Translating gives CATEGRKYEAFF.

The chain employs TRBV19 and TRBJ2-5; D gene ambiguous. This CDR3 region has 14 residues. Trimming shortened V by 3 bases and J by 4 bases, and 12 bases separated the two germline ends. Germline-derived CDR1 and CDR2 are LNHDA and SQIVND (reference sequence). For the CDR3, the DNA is TGTGCCAGTAGTATGTCGGATCCCGGAGAGACCCAGTACTTC. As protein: CASSMSDPGETQYF.

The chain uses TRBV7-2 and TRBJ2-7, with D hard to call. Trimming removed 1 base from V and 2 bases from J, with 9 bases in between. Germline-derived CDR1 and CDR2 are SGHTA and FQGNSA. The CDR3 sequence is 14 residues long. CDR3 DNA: TGTGCCAGCAGCTTAGAAACTTCAACCTACGAGCAGTACTTC. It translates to CASSLETSTYEQYF. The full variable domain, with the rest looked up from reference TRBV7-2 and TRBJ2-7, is GAGVSQSPSNKVTEKGKDVELRCDPISGHTALYWYRQSLGQGLEFLIYFQGNSAPDKSGLPSDRFSAERTGGSVSTLTIQRTQQEDSAVYLCASSLETSTYEQYFGPGTRLTVT.

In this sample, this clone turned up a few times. In DNA, the CDR3 is TGTGCCAGCAGCGAACAGTTCTTTGGAAACACCATATATTTT. Encoded protein: CASSEQFFGNTIYF. The genes are TRBV2 and TRBJ1-3; no clear D gene. This CDR3 spans 14 amino acids. Trimming stripped 6 bases from V and 3 bases from J, with 12 bases between. Germline V gene data show CDR1 as SNHLY and CDR2 as FYNNEI.

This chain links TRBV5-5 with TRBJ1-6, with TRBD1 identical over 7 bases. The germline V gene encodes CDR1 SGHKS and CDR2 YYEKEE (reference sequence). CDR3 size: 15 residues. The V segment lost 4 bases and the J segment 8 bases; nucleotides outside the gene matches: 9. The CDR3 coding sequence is TGTGCCAGCAGCCCGGACAGGTTTCTTGATTCACCCCTCCACTTT. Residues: CASSPDRFLDSPLHF.

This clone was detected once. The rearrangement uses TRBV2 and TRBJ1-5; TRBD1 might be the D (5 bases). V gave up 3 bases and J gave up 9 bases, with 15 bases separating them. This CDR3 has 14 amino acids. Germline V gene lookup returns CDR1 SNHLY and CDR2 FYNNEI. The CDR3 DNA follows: TGTGCCAGCAGTGAGCAACAGGCCGTCAGGCCCCAGCATTTT. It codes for CASSEQQAVRPQHF.

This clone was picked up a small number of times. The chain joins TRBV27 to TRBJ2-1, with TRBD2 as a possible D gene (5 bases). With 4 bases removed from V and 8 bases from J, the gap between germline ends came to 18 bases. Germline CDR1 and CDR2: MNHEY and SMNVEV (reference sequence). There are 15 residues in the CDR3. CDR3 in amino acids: CASSSVSGGLDEQFF. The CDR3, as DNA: TGTGCCAGCAGTTCGGTGTCGGGCGGGTTGGATGAGCAGTTCTTC.

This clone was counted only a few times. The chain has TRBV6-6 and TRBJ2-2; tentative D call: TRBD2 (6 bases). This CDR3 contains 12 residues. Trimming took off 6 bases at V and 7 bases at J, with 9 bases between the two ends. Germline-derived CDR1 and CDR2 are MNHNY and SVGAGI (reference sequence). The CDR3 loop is CASRTGDGELFF. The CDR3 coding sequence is TGTGCCAGCAGAACGGGAGACGGGGAGCTGTTTTTT.

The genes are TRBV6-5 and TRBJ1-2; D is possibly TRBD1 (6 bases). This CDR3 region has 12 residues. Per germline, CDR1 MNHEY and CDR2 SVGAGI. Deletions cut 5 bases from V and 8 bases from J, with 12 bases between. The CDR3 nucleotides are TGTGCCAGCAGTCAGGACAGCCAGGGCTACACCTTC. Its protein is CASSQDSQGYTF.

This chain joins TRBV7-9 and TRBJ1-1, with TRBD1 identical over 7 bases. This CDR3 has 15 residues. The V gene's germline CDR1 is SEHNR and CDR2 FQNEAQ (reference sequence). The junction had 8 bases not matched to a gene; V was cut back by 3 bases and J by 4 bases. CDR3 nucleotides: TGTGCCAGCAGCTTTTACAGGGGTCTGGCCACTGAAGCTTTCTTT. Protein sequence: CASSFYRGLATEAFF. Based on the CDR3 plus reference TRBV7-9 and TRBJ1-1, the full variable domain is DTGVSQNPRHKITKRGQNVTFRCDPISEHNRLYWYRQTLGQGPEFLTYFQNEAQLEKSRLLSDRFSAERPKGSFSTLEIQRTEQGDSAMYLCASSFYRGLATEAFFGQGTRLTVV.

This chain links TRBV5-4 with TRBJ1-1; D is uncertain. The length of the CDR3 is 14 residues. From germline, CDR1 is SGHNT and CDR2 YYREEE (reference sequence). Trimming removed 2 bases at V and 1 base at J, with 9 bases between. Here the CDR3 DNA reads TGTGCCAGCAGCTTCGGAGAGACGAACACTGAAGCTTTCTTT. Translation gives CASSFGETNTEAFF.

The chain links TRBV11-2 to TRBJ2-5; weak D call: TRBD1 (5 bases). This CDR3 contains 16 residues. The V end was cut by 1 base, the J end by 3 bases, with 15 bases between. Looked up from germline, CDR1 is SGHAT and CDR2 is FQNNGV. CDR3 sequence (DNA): TGTGCCAGCAGCTTAGCCCCATCTAGGACAAAAGAGACCCAGTACTTC. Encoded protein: CASSLAPSRTKETQYF. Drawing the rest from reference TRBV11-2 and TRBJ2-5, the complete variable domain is EAGVAQSPRYKIIEKRQSVAFWCNPISGHATLYWYQQILGQGPKLLIQFQNNGVVDDSQLPKDRFSAERLKGVDSTLKIQPAKLEDSAVYLCASSLAPSRTKETQYFGPGTRLLVL.

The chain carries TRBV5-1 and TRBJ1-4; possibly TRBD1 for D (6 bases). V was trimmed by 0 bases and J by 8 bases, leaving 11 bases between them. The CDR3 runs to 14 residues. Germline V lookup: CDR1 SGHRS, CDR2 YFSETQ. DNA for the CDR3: TGCGCCAGCAGCTTGGGTGGGGGCAAGGAAAAACTGTTTTTT. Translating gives CASSLGGGKEKLFF.

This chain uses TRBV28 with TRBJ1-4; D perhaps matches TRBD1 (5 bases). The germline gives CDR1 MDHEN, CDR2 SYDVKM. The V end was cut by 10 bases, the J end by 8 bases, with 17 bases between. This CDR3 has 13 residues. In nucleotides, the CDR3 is TGTGCCACCCGGCGGGGCTGGGGGGAAAAACTGTTTTTT. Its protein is CATRRGWGEKLFF.